The entry below describes one T cell receptor (beta chain). This entry is derived from a study of T cell changes during pregnancy in multiple sclerosis. Generated by immunoSEQ multiplex PCR, the TCRdb table keeps only in-frame clones and is missing some. This table has more than 65,000 clones, nearly 95% appearing once. Germline CDR1 reads SGDLS; CDR2 reads YYNGEE. V was clipped by 4 bases and J by 1 base; unmatched bases: 8. The CDR3 is 16 residues long. This clonotype originated in a female donor with multiple sclerosis, enrolled in a pregnancy study. The sequences come from peripheral blood, collected in the second trimester of pregnancy. The V and J genes are TRBV9 and TRBJ1-3; TRBD1 matches at 7 bases. The DNA for the CDR3 is TGTGCCAGCAGCCCAGGACAGGTTCCTTCTGGAAACACCATATATTTT. Translating gives CASSPGQVPSGNTIYF.